A selection of T cell receptor beta chains follows, all from one sample in a study of blood T cell repertoires in COVID-19. The repertoire was sequenced with immunoSEQ multiplex PCR; TCRdb's copy has only in-frame clones and lacks some. The table records fewer than 200,000 clones, 65% to 85% of them present only once. Input material: PBMCs or T cells enriched from blood (not recorded which). The receptors were sampled from a woman aged 50 to 60 in a cohort exposed to, infected with or recovered from COVID-19 (not recorded which). The CDR3 runs from the conserved cysteine through the conserved F or W. A D gene is named only where the DNA matches it firmly. Rows give clone size only sometimes, using once, few, many, or a class for an expanded clone.

D gene,clone size,J gene,V gene,CDR3 protein,CDR3 DNA
TRBD2,-,TRBJ2-1,TRBV5-1,CASSLGRAGGAYNEQFF,TGCGCCAGCAGCTTGGGGAGAGCGGGAGGGGCCTACAATGAGCAGTTCTTC
TRBD2,-,TRBJ2-7,TRBV7-6,CASSLVNSGLISYEQYF,TGTGCCAGCAGCTTAGTTAACTCGGGACTAATATCCTACGAGCAGTACTTC
TRBD1,-,TRBJ2-3,TRBV5-1,CASSLEVGGQGDTQYF,TGCGCCAGCAGCTTGGAGGTAGGGGGCCAAGGAGATACGCAGTATTTT
-,many,TRBJ2-2,TRBV7-8,CASSPHPGTDNTGELFF,TGTGCCAGCAGCCCACACCCCGGGACTGATAACACCGGGGAGCTGTTTTTT
TRBD1,-,TRBJ1-5,TRBV5-8,CASSLWVATGVIQPQHF,TGTGCCAGCAGCTTGTGGGTGGCGACAGGGGTCATTCAGCCCCAGCATTTT
-,-,TRBJ1-1,TRBV28,CASSPPGAHTEAFF,TGTGCCAGCAGTCCCCCAGGGGCGCACACTGAAGCTTTCTTT
-,-,TRBJ1-3,TRBV9,CASSPSLGRLMPGNTIYF,TGTGCCAGCAGCCCGAGTTTGGGCAGGCTCATGCCTGGAAACACCATATATTTT
-,-,TRBJ1-4,TRBV6-1,CASSEVRGGEKLFF,TGTGCCAGCAGTGAAGTTCGGGGAGGTGAAAAACTGTTTTTT
TRBD2,-,TRBJ2-7,TRBV29-1,CSVGTSGSGYEQYF,TGCAGCGTTGGAACTAGCGGGAGTGGATACGAGCAGTACTTC
-,-,TRBJ1-6,TRBV10-3,CAISETGPNNSPLHF,TGTGCCATCAGTGAAACAGGTCCCAATAATTCACCCCTCCACTTT
TRBD1,-,TRBJ1-4,TRBV2,CASRSGTGGLNEKLFF,TGTGCCAGCAGGTCCGGGACAGGGGGCCTTAATGAAAAACTGTTTTTT
TRBD1,-,TRBJ2-1,TRBV4-1,CASSQRTGGIPSSYNEQFF,TGCGCCAGCAGCCAAAGGACAGGGGGAATCCCGAGCTCCTACAATGAGCAGTTCTTC
-,-,TRBJ2-3,TRBV27,CASRHFSTDTQYF,TGTGCCAGCAGACATTTTAGCACAGATACGCAGTATTTT
TRBD1,-,TRBJ2-3,TRBV19,CASSTSGTVGDTQYF,TGTGCCAGTAGTACCTCCGGGACAGTGGGGGATACGCAGTATTTT
TRBD1,-,TRBJ1-2,TRBV19,CASSTSTGGYGYTF,TGTGCCAGTAGTACCTCGACAGGGGGCTATGGCTACACCTTC
TRBD1,-,TRBJ1-5,TRBV5-5,CASSLGQGFYQPQHF,TGTGCCAGCAGCTTGGGACAGGGGTTCTATCAGCCCCAGCATTTT
-,-,TRBJ2-7,TRBV6-1,CASSERGRIYEQYF,TGTGCCAGCAGTGAAAGGGGTCGCATTTACGAGCAGTACTTC
-,-,TRBJ1-6,TRBV29-1,CSVVGGVNSPLHF,TGCAGCGTTGTGGGAGGGGTTAATTCACCCCTCCACTTT
-,-,TRBJ2-3,TRBV18,CASSPSGGPDTQYF,TGTGCCAGCTCACCTTCGGGGGGCCCAGATACGCAGTATTTT
-,-,TRBJ2-5,TRBV11-2,CASSLGQLGETQYF,TGTGCCAGCAGCTTAGGACAGCTAGGGGAGACCCAGTACTTC
-,once,TRBJ2-5,TRBV19,CASSINLQETQYF,TGTGCCAGTAGTATTAACTTACAAGAGACCCAGTACTTC
TRBD2,-,TRBJ2-3,TRBV28,CASSTSGGAGTDTQYF,TGTGCCAGCAGTACTAGCGGGGGGGCAGGGACAGATACGCAGTATTTT
TRBD2,-,TRBJ2-2,TRBV19,CASSLAGVGTGELFF,TGTGCCAGTAGCCTAGCGGGAGTGGGTACCGGGGAGCTGTTTTTT
TRBD2,-,TRBJ2-1,TRBV13,CASSTLAGGTYEQFF,TGTGCCAGCAGCACACTAGCGGGGGGGACGTATGAGCAGTTCTTC
-,-,TRBJ2-2,TRBV25-1,CASSDSLTAGELFF,TGTGCCAGCAGTGACAGCTTGACAGCGGGGGAGCTGTTTTTT
-,-,TRBJ2-5,TRBV5-4,CASSLGLNHQETQYF,TGTGCCAGCAGCTTGGGACTGAACCACCAAGAGACCCAGTACTTC
TRBD2,-,TRBJ2-1,TRBV27,CASSRPGLAGANNEQFF,TGTGCCAGCAGTCGACCGGGACTAGCGGGGGCGAACAATGAGCAGTTCTTC
-,-,TRBJ2-6,TRBV5-5,CASSPQAGDAGANVLTF,TGTGCCAGCAGCCCGCAGGCAGGGGATGCCGGGGCCAACGTCCTGACTTTC
-,few,TRBJ1-1,TRBV18,CASSPRSDADEAFF,TGTGCCAGCTCACCACGGTCAGACGCGGATGAAGCTTTCTTT
-,once,TRBJ2-1,TRBV5-1,CASSLVQGNDNEQFF,TGCGCCAGCAGCTTGGTTCAGGGAAACGACAATGAGCAGTTCTTC
TRBD1,-,TRBJ1-2,TRBV5-1,CASSLGDRPIGLYGYTF,TGCGCCAGCAGCTTGGGGGACAGACCCATAGGTCTCTATGGCTACACCTTC
-,-,TRBJ1-2,TRBV18,CASSPGGNYGYTF,TGTGCCAGCTCACCGGGGGGGAACTATGGCTACACCTTC
-,-,TRBJ2-1,TRBV30,CACGRSSYNEQFF,TGTGCCTGCGGACGGAGCTCCTACAATGAGCAGTTCTTC
-,many,TRBJ1-5,TRBV28,CASTRGGSDQPQHF,TGTGCCAGCACTAGGGGGGGCTCGGATCAGCCCCAGCATTTT
TRBD2,-,TRBJ2-3,TRBV29-1,CSVEGGAGGDTDTQYF,TGCAGCGTTGAAGGAGGAGCGGGGGGGGACACAGATACGCAGTATTTT
TRBD1,once,TRBJ1-1,TRBV11-2,CASSLGQAMNTEAFF,TGTGCCAGCAGCCTCGGACAGGCCATGAACACTGAAGCTTTCTTT
-,-,TRBJ1-2,TRBV28,CASSPISPNPPRDGYTF,TGTGCCAGCAGTCCCATCTCTCCGAACCCCCCCCGAGATGGCTACACCTTC
-,-,TRBJ2-1,TRBV5-1,CASSLVSGPRNEQFF,TGCGCCAGCAGCTTGGTGTCAGGGCCCCGAAATGAGCAGTTCTTC
TRBD2,-,TRBJ2-7,TRBV11-2,CASSVGLAGIDEQYF,TGTGCCAGCAGCGTAGGGCTAGCGGGGATCGACGAGCAGTACTTC
TRBD2,-,TRBJ2-7,TRBV14,CASGNSGSSYEQYF,TGTGCCAGCGGAAATAGCGGGAGCTCCTACGAGCAGTACTTC
-,-,TRBJ1-5,TRBV12-3/TRBV12-4,CASSLELDQPQHF,TGTGCCAGCAGTTTAGAACTAGATCAGCCCCAGCATTTT
-,-,TRBJ2-5,TRBV28,CASKPHGVGETRETQYF,TGTGCCAGCAAACCTCATGGGGTGGGAGAGACTCGAGAGACCCAGTACTTC
-,once,TRBJ2-7,TRBV11-2,CASSLHGGKAYEQYF,TGTGCCAGCAGCCTACATGGGGGCAAGGCCTACGAGCAGTACTTC
-,-,TRBJ2-1,TRBV19,CASTGRGYNEQFF,TGTGCCAGTACGGGCAGGGGTTACAATGAGCAGTTCTTC
TRBD1,-,TRBJ1-4,TRBV5-6,CASSQGQGRYEKLFF,TGTGCCAGCAGCCAGGGACAGGGAAGATATGAAAAACTGTTTTTT
-,-,TRBJ1-2,TRBV4-1,CASSQESRRDGYTF,TGCGCCAGCAGCCAAGAATCGAGGAGGGATGGCTACACCTTC
-,-,TRBJ2-1,TRBV12-3/TRBV12-4,CASSHGREQFF,TGTGCCAGCAGTCACGGGAGAGAGCAGTTCTTC